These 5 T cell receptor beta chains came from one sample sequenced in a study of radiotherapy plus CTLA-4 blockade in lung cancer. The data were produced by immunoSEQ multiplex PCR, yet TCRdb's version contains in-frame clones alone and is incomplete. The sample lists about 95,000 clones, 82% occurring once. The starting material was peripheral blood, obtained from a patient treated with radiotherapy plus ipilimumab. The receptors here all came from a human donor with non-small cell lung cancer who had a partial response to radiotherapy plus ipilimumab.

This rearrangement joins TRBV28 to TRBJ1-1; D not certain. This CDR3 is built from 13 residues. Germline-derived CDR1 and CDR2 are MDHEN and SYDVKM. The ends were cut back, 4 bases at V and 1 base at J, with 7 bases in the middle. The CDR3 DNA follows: TGTGCCAGCAGTTCGGGGAGGAACACTGAAGCTTTCTTT. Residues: CASSSGRNTEAFF.

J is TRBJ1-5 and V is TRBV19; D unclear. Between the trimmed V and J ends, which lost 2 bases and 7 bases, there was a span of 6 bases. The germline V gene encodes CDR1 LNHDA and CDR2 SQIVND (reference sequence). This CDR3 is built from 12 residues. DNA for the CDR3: TGTGCCAGTAGTATATCCAGGCAGCCCCAGCATTTT. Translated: CASSISRQPQHF.

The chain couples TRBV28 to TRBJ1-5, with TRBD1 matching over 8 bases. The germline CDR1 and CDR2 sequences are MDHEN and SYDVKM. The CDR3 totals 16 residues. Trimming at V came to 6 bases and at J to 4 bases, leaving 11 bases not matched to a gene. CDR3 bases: TGTGCCAGCAGCTTCGACAGGGGCGTAGGAAATCAGCCCCAGCATTTT. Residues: CASSFDRGVGNQPQHF.

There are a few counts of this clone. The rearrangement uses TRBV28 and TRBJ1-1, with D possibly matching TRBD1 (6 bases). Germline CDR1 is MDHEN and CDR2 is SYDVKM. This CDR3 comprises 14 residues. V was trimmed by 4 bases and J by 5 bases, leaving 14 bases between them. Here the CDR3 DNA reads TGTGCCAGCAGTTCCTTTAGGGGGATGACTGAAGCTTTCTTT. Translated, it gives CASSSFRGMTEAFF.

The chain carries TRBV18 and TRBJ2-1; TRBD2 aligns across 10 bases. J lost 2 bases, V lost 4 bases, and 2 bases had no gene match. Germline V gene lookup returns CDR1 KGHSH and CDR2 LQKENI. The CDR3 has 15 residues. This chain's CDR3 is CASSLTSGTYNEQFF. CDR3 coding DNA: TGTGCCAGCTCACTCACTAGCGGGACCTACAATGAGCAGTTCTTC.